This T cell receptor beta chain comes out of a study of regulatory T cells in long-lasting Graves disease. Study context: For a period under 3 months, newly diagnosed Graves' patients had taken antithyroid drugs.

Study-wide findings and caveats: Newly diagnosed Graves' patients had higher TCR diversity than persistent ones. Persistent patients shared more public clonotypes (2,741) than newly diagnosed patients (over 900). Sample size, which was small, may have reduced accuracy.

This clonotype was recorded at least ten times. What it recognizes is unknown. In building TCR beta libraries, iRepertoire HTBI primers were used together with Arm-PCR of CDR3 regions. MiXCR, run by TCRdb on the multiplex PCR reads, gives a single entry per CDR3 protein. The sample lists 390,000 or so distinct CDR3 sequences; about 11% were seen once. Germline V lookup: CDR1 SEHNR, CDR2 FQNEAQ (reference sequence). This CDR3 region has 18 residues. J gave up 6 bases and V 5 bases, and 19 bases lay outside the gene matches. Documented time point: newly diagnosed GD, antithyroid drugs for less than 3 months. There was RNA extracted from PBMCs, and the TCR library was made from it. The same sample was also studied in work on T cells in Graves' hyperthyroidism and ophthalmopathy.

Material: peripheral blood mononuclear cells (PBMCs), obtained at new diagnosis, from a patient treated with antithyroid drugs. This chain joins TRBV7-9 and TRBJ1-2, with 9 bases fitting TRBD1. This receptor was taken from a woman aged 18-29 years with Graves disease. The CDR3 loop is CASSPTFVTGGRQNGYTF. The CDR3 DNA follows: TGTGCCAGCAGCCCAACTTTTGTGACAGGGGGACGTCAGAATGGCTACACCTTC.